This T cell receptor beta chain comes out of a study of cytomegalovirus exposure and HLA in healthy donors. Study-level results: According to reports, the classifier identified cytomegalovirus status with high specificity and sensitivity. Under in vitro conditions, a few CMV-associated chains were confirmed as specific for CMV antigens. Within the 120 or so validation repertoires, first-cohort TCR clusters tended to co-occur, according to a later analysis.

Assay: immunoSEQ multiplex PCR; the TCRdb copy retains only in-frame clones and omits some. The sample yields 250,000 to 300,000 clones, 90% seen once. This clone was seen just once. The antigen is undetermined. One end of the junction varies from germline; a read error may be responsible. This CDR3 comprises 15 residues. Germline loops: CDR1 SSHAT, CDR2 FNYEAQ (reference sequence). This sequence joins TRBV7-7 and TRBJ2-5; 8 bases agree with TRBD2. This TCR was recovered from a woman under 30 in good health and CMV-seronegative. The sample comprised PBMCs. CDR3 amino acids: CASSAIAGSQETQYF. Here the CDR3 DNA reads TGTGCTAGCAGCGCCATAGCGGGGAGCCAAGAGACCCAGTACTTC.